The 5 T cell receptor beta chains presented below share a single source sample, sequenced in a study of blood T cell repertoires in COVID-19. Sequenced by immunoSEQ multiplex PCR; TCRdb stores in-frame clones only, minus some. Of 100,000 or so clones listed, 86% are singletons. The sample consisted of PBMCs or T cells enriched from blood (not recorded which). These receptors were collected from a woman aged 50 to 65 who had recovered from COVID-19.

The chain recombines TRBV4-1 with TRBJ2-3, with TRBD2 identical over 11 bases. The germline CDR1 and CDR2 sequences are MGHRA and YSYEKL. Trimming removed 1 base from V and 3 bases from J; junction bases left unmatched: 12. This CDR3 has 19 amino acids. The DNA of the CDR3 is TGCGCCAGCAGCCAAGTCTTGGGAACTAGCGGGAGAATTACAGATACGCAGTATTTT. Protein: CASSQVLGTSGRITDTQYF.

The chain couples TRBV9 to TRBJ2-2; 7 bases are shared with TRBD2. The V gene end was trimmed by 3 bases and the J gene end by 4 bases; junction bases not matched to a gene: 9. Germline V gene lookup returns CDR1 SGDLS and CDR2 YYNGEE. The CDR3 has 16 amino acids. The CDR3 protein is CASSESGTTGTGELFF. CDR3 DNA: TGTGCCAGCAGCGAATCCGGGACTACAGGCACCGGGGAGCTGTTTTTT.

The J gene is TRBJ2-5, the V gene TRBV7-2, with 14 positions matching TRBD2. The J segment lost 5 bases and the V segment lost 4 bases, leaving 12 bases of the junction unmatched. The CDR3 loop spans 18 amino acids. The germline V gene encodes CDR1 SGHTA and CDR2 FQGNSA. The CDR3 nucleotides read TGTGCCAGCAGCTCAGACCCAGGACTAGCGGGGGGTCGGGAGACCCAGTACTTC. It translates to CASSSDPGLAGGRETQYF. Full variable domain (missing parts from reference TRBV7-2 and TRBJ2-5): GAGVSQSPSNKVTEKGKDVELRCDPISGHTALYWYRQSLGQGLEFLIYFQGNSAPDKSGLPSDRFSAERTGGSVSTLTIQRTQQEDSAVYLCASSSDPGLAGGRETQYFGPGTRLLVL.

J is TRBJ2-3 and V is TRBV6-5; no definite D call. V dropped 2 bases and J dropped 2 bases, with 8 bases sitting between them. Germline V CDR1 and CDR2: MNHEY, SVGAGI. This CDR3 has 14 residues. The CDR3 bases are TGTGCCAGCAGTTACGACGGGTACACAGATACGCAGTATTTT. Protein sequence: CASSYDGYTDTQYF.

The sample holds one count of this clone. The genes are TRBV30 and TRBJ1-4; tentative D call: TRBD1 (5 bases). Trimming removed 3 bases from V and 3 bases from J, with 14 bases in between. Germline V gives CDR1 GTSNPN, CDR2 SVGIG (reference sequence). This CDR3 spans 15 amino acids. DNA for the CDR3: TGTGCCTGGAGGGCCGGAGGGGTTTCTAATGAAAAACTGTTTTTT. Residues: CAWRAGGVSNEKLFF.